This T cell receptor beta chain is from a study of cytomegalovirus exposure and HLA in healthy donors. A multiplex PCR was run with 60 Vbeta primers and 13 Jbeta primers. Sequencing was performed with immunoSEQ multiplex PCR; in TCRdb, only in-frame clones are kept and a portion is missing. The sample yields 42,000 or so clones, approximately 52% seen once. In germline, CDR1 is SEHNR, CDR2 FQNEAQ (reference sequence). This CDR3 is built from 15 residues. V lost 4 bases to trimming and J lost 5 bases, with 17 bases between them. The sample holds a few counts of this clone. Its target is not known. Study-level points and caveats: Trimming of TCR beta V- and J-genes showed a link, identified in a later analysis, to a missense DCLRE1C variant. A few CMV-associated chains were confirmed in vitro to be specific for CMV antigens.

The sequenced sample was PBMCs. This sequence was found in a human donor in good health. This chain uses TRBV7-9 with TRBJ2-5; D perhaps matches TRBD2 (7 bases). The CDR3 bases are TGTGCCAGCAGCTCCCAACAGGGAGGGTGGGAGACCCAGTACTTC. Translated, it gives CASSSQQGGWETQYF.